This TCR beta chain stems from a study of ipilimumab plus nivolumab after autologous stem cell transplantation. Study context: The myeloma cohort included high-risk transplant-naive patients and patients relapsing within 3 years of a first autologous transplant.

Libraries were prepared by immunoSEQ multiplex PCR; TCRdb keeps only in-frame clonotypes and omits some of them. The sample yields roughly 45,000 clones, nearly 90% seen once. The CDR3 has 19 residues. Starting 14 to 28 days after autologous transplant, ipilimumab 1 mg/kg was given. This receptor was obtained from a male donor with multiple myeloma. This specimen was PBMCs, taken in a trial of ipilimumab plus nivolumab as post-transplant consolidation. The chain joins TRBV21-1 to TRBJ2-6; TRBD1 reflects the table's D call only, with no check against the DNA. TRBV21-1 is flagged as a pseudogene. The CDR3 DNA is TGTGCCAGCAACCTTCCGGGACAGGGGGCGATCTCTGGGGCCAACGTCCTGACTTTC. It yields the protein CASNLPGQGAISGANVLTF.